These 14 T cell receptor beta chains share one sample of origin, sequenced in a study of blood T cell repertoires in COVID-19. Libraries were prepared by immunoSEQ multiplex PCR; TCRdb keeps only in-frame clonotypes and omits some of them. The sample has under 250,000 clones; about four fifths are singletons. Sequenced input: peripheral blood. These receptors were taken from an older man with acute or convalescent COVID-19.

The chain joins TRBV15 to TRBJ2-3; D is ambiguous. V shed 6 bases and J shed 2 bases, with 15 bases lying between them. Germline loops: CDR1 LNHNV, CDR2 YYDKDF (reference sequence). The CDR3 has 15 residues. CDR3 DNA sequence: TGTGCCACCAGAAGTCCTTACAGCTACACAGATACGCAGTATTTT. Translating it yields CATRSPYSYTDTQYF.

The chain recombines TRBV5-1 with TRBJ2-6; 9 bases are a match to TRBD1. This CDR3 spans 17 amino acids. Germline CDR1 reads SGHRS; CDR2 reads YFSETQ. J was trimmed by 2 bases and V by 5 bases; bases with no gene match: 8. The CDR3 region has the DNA TGCGCCAGCAGTCCGACAGGGGGGAATCCTGGGGCCAACGTCCTGACTTTC. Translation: CASSPTGGNPGANVLTF.

As DNA, the CDR3 is TGTGCCAGCAGCGTAGATCCGGGGGGCTCCTACAATGAGCAGTTCTTC. It yields the protein CASSVDPGGSYNEQFF. The V gene is TRBV9, the J gene TRBJ2-1; 7 positions match TRBD2. Per the germline V gene, CDR1 is SGDLS and CDR2 is YYNGEE. The J segment lost 0 bases and the V segment lost 0 bases, leaving 3 bases of the junction unmatched. CDR3 length: 16 residues.

In DNA form, the CDR3 reads TGTGCCAGCAGCACCGGGACAGGGGGCTTAGGGCAGTTCTTC. The encoded protein is CASSTGTGGLGQFF. J is TRBJ2-1 and V is TRBV2; 12 positions agree with TRBD1. V shed 6 bases, J shed 12 bases, and the junction held 9 bases outside the gene matches. Germline values: CDR1 SNHLY, CDR2 FYNNEI. This CDR3 region has 14 residues.

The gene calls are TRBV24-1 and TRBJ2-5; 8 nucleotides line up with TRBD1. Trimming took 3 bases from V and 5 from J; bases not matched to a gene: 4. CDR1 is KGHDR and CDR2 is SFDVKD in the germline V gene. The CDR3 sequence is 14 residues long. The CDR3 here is CATSDRTGMETQYF. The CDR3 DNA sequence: TGTGCCACCAGTGATCGGACAGGGATGGAGACCCAGTACTTC.

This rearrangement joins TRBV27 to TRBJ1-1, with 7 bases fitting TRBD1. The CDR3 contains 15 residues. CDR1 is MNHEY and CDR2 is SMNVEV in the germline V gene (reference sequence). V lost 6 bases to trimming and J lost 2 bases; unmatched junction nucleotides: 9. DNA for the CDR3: TGTGCCAGCAGAACGGGACAGACGTATAACACTGAAGCTTTCTTT. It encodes CASRTGQTYNTEAFF.

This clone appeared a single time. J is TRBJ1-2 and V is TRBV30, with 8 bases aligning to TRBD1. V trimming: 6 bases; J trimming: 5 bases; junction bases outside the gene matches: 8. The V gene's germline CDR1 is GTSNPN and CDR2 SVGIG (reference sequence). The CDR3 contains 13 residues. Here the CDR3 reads CACVTGVGYGYTF. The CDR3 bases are TGTGCCTGCGTGACAGGGGTTGGGTATGGCTACACCTTC.

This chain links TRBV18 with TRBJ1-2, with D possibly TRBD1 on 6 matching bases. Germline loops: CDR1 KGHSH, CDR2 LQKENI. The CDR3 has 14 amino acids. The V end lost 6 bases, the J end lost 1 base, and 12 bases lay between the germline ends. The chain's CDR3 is CASSRGANNYGYTF. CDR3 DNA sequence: TGTGCCAGCTCCCGGGGGGCTAATAACTATGGCTACACCTTC.

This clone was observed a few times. In nucleotides, the CDR3 is TGCGCCAGCAGCGGAACCGGGACAGGGTATAGCAATCAGCCCCAGCATTTT. Its translation: CASSGTGTGYSNQPQHF. V and J are TRBV5-1 and TRBJ1-5; the match to TRBD1 covers 9 bases. CDR1 and CDR2 from the germline V gene are SGHRS and YFSETQ. V shed 4 bases and J 0 bases; nucleotides not matched to a gene: 8. The CDR3 covers 17 residues.

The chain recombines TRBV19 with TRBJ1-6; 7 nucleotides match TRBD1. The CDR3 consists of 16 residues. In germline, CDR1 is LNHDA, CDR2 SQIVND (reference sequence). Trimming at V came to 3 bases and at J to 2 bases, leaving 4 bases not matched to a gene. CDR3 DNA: TGTGCCAGTAGTATTAAGGGGGCAGCCTATAATTCACCCCTCCACTTT. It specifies CASSIKGAAYNSPLHF.

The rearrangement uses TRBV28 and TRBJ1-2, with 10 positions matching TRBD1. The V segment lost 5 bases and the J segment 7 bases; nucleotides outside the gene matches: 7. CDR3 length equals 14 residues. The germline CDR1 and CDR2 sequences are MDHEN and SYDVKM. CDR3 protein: CASSTRQGAFGYTF. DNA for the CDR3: TGTGCCAGCAGTACGCGACAGGGGGCGTTTGGCTACACCTTC.

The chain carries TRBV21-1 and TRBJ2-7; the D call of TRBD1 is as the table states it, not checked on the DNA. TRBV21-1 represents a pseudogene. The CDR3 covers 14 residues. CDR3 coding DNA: TGTGCCAGCAGCACGCGGGACAGGCTAGGGGAGCAGTACTTC. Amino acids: CASSTRDRLGEQYF.

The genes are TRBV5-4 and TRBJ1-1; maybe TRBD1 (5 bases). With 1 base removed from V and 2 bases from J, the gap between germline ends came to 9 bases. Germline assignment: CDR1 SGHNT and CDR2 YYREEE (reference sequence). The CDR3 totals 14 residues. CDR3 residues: CASSLQGANTEAFF. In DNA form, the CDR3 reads TGTGCCAGCAGCTTGCAAGGGGCCAACACTGAAGCTTTCTTT.

The CDR3 sequence: CASSPPGLAGHNEQFF. CDR3 in DNA: TGCGCCAGCAGCCCCCCCGGACTAGCGGGACACAATGAGCAGTTCTTC. V gene TRBV5-1 combines with J gene TRBJ2-1; TRBD2 aligns across 12 bases. Trimming at V came to 4 bases and at J to 5 bases, leaving 7 bases not matched to a gene. CDR1 and CDR2 from the germline V gene are SGHRS and YFSETQ. The CDR3 is 16 residues long. The complete variable domain, with remaining parts taken from reference TRBV5-1 and TRBJ2-1, reads KAGVTQTPRYLIKTRGQQVTLSCSPISGHRSVSWYQQTPGQGLQFLFEYFSETQRNKGNFPGRFSGRQFSNSRSEMNVSTLELGDSALYLCASSPPGLAGHNEQFFGPGTRLTVL.